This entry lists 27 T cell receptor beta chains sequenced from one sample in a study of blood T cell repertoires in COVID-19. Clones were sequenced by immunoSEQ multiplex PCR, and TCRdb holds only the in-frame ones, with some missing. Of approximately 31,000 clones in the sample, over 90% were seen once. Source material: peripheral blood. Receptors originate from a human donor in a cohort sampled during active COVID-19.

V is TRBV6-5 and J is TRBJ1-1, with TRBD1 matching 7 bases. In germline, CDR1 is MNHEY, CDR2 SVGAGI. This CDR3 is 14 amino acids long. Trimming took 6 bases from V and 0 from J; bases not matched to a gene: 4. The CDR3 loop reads CASSRQGLNTEAFF. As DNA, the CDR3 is TGTGCCAGCAGCCGACAGGGCCTGAACACTGAAGCTTTCTTT.

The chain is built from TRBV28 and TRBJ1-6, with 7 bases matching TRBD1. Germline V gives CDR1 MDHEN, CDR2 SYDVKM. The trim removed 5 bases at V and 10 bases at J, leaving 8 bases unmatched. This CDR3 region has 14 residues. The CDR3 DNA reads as TGTGCCAGCAGTCCCGGGACAGAAGTCTCACCCCTCCACTTT. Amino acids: CASSPGTEVSPLHF.

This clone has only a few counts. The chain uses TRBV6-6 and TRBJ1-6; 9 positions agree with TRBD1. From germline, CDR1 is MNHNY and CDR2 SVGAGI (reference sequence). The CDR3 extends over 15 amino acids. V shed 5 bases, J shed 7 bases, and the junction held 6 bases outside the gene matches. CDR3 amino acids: CASSPGQGGNSPLHF. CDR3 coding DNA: TGTGCCAGCAGTCCGGGACAGGGTGGGAATTCACCCCTCCACTTT.

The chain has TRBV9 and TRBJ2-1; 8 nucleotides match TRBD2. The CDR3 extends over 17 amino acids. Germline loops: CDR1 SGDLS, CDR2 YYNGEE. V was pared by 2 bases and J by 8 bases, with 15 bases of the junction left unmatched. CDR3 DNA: TGTGCCAGCAGCGTTTCGGGAGGACTAGCTGCGCAGGATGAGCAGTTCTTC. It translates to CASSVSGGLAAQDEQFF.

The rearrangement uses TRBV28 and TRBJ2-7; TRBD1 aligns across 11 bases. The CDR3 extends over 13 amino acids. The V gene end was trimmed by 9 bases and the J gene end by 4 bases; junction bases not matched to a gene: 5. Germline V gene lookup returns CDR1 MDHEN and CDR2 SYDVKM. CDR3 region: CARGTGGKYEQYF. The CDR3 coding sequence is TGTGCCAGGGGGACAGGGGGAAAATACGAGCAGTACTTC.

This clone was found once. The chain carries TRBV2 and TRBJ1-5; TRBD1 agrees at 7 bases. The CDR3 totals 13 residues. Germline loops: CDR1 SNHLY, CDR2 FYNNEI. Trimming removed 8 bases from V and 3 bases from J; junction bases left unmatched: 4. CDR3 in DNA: TGTGCCAGCCGGGACAGATACAATCAGCCCCAGCATTTT. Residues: CASRDRYNQPQHF.

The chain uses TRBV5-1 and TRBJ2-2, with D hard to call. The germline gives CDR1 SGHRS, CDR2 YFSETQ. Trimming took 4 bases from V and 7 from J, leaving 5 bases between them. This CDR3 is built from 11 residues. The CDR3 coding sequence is TGCGCCAGCAGCATTATCGGGGAGCTGTTTTTT. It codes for CASSIIGELFF. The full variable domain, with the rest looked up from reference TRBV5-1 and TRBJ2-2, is KAGVTQTPRYLIKTRGQQVTLSCSPISGHRSVSWYQQTPGQGLQFLFEYFSETQRNKGNFPGRFSGRQFSNSRSEMNVSTLELGDSALYLCASSIIGELFFGEGSRLTVL.

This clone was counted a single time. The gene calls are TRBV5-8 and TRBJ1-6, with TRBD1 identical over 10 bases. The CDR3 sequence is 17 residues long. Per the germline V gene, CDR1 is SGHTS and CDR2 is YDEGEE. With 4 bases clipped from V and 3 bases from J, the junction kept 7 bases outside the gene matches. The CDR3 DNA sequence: TGTGCCAGCAGCCAACCCGGGACAGGGGACTATAATTCACCCCTCCACTTT. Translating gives CASSQPGTGDYNSPLHF.

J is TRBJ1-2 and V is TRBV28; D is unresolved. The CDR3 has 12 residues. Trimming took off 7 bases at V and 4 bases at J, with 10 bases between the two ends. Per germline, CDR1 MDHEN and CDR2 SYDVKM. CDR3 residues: CASKRQAYGYTF. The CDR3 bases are TGTGCCAGCAAAAGGCAGGCCTATGGCTACACCTTC.

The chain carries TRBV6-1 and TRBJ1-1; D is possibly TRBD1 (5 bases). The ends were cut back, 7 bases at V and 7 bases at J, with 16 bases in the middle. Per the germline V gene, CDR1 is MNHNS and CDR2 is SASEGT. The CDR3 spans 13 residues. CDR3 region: CASTSQGDSEAFF. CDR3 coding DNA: TGTGCCAGCACCTCTCAGGGCGATAGTGAAGCTTTCTTT.

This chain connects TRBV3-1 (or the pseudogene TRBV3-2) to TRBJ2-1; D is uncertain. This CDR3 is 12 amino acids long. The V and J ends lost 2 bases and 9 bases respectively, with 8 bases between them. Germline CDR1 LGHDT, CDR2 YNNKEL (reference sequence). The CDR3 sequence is CASSQRLGEQFF. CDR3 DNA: TGTGCCAGCAGCCAACGACTGGGTGAGCAGTTCTTC.

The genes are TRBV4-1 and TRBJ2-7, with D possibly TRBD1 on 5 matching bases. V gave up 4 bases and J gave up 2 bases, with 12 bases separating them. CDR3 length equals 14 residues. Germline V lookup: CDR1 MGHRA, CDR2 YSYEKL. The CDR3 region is CASSPQGYTYEQYF. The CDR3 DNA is TGCGCCAGCAGCCCCCAGGGCTACACCTACGAGCAGTACTTC.

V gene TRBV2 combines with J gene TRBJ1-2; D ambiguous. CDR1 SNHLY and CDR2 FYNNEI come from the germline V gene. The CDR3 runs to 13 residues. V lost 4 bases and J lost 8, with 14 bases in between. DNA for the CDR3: TGTGCCAGCAGTGTTTTCGGAGGAGAGGGCTACACCTTC. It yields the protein CASSVFGGEGYTF.

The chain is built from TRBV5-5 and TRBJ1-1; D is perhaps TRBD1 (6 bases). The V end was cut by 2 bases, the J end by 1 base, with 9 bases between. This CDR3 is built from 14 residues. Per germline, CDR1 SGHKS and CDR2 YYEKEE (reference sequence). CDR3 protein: CASSFWDTNTEAFF. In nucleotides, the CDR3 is TGTGCCAGCAGCTTTTGGGACACGAACACTGAAGCTTTCTTT. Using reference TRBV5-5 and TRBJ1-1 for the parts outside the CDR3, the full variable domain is DAGVTQSPTHLIKTRGQQVTLRCSPISGHKSVSWYQQVLGQGPQFIFQYYEKEERGRGNFPDRFSARQFPNYSSELNVNALLLGDSALYLCASSFWDTNTEAFFGQGTRLTVV.

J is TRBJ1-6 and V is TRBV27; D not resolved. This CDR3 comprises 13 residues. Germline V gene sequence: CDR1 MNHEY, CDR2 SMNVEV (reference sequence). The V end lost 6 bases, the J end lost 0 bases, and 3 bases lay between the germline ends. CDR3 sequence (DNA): TGTGCCAGCAGCAACTCCTATAATTCACCCCTCCACTTT. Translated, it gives CASSNSYNSPLHF.

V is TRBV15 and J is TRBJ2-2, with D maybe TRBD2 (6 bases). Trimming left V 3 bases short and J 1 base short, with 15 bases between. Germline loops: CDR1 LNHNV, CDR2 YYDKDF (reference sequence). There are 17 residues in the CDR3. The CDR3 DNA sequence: TGTGCCACCAGCAGCCCCGGGGCGGGACTGAACACCGGGGAGCTGTTTTTT. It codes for CATSSPGAGLNTGELFF. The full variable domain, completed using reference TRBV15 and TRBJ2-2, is DAMVIQNPRYQVTQFGKPVTLSCSQTLNHNVMYWYQQKSSQAPKLLFHYYDKDFNNEADTPDNFQSRRPNTSFCFLDIRSPGLGDTAMYLCATSSPGAGLNTGELFFGEGSRLTVL.

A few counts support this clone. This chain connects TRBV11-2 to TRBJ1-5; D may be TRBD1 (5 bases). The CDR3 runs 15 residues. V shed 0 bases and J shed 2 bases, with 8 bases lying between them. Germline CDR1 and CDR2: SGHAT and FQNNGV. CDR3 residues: CASSLDRGGNQPQHF. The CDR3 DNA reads TGTGCCAGCAGCTTAGATCGGGGGGGCAATCAGCCCCAGCATTTT.

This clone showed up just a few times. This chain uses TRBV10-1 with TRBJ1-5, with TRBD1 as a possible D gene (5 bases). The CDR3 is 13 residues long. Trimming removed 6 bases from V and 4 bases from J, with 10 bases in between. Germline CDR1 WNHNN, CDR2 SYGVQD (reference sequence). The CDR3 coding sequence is TGCGCCAGCAGCCCCGACAGAAATCAGCCCCAGCATTTT. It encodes CASSPDRNQPQHF.

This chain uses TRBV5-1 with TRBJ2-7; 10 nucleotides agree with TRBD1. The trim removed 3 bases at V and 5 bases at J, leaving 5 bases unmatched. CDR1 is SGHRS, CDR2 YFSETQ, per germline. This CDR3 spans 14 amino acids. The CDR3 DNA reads TGCGCCAGCAGCTGGAAGGACAGGGGGGACGAGCAGTACTTC. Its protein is CASSWKDRGDEQYF.

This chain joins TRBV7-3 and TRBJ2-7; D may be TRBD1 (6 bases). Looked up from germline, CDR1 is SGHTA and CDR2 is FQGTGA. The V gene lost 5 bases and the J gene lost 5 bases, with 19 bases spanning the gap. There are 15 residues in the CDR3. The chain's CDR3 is CASSPQSTGNHEQYF. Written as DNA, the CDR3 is TGTGCCAGCAGCCCCCAATCGACAGGCAACCACGAGCAGTACTTC.

The DNA for the CDR3 is TGTGCCAGCAGCTTAAAGGGAGGGGTCACCTACAATGAGCAGTTCTTC. Residues: CASSLKGGVTYNEQFF. The gene calls are TRBV7-8 and TRBJ2-1; 7 positions match TRBD2. Germline-derived CDR1 and CDR2 are SGHVS and FQNEAQ. This CDR3 comprises 16 residues. J gave up 2 bases and V 2 bases, and 6 bases lay outside the gene matches.

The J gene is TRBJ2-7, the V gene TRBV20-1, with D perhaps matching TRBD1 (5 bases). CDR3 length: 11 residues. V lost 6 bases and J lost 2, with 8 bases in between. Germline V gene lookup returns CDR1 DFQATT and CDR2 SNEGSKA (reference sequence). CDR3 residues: CSAQTAYEQYF. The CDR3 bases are TGCAGTGCCCAGACAGCCTACGAGCAGTACTTC.

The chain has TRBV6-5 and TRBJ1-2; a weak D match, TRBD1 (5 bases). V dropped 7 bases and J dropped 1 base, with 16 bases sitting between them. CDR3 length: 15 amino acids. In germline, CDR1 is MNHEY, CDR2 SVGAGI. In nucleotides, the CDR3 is TGTGCCAGCACGGTGTCGGGGGGTTATAACTATGGCTACACCTTC. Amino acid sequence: CASTVSGGYNYGYTF.

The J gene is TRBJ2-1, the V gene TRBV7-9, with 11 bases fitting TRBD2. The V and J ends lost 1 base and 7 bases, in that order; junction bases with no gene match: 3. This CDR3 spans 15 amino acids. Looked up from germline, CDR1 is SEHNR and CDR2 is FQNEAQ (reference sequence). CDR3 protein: CASSLVSSGGNEQFF. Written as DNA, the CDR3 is TGTGCCAGCAGCTTAGTGTCTAGCGGGGGGAATGAGCAGTTCTTC.

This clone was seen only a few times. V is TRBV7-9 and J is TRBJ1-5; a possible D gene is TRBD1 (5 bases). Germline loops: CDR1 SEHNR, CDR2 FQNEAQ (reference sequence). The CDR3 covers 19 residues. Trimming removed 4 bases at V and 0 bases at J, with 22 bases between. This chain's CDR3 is CASSSTPGSSVDSNQPQHF. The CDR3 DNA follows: TGTGCCAGCAGCTCGACCCCAGGGTCGTCGGTGGATAGCAATCAGCCCCAGCATTTT. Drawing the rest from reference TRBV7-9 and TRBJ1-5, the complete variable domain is DTGVSQNPRHKITKRGQNVTFRCDPISEHNRLYWYRQTLGQGPEFLTYFQNEAQLEKSRLLSDRFSAERPKGSFSTLEIQRTEQGDSAMYLCASSSTPGSSVDSNQPQHFGDGTRLSIL.

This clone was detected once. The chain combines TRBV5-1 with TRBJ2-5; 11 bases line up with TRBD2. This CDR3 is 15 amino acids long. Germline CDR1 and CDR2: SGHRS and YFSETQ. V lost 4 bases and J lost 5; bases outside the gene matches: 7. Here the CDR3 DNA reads TGCGCCAGCAGCCCGCAACTAGCGGGAGAGGAGACCCAGTACTTC. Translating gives CASSPQLAGEETQYF.

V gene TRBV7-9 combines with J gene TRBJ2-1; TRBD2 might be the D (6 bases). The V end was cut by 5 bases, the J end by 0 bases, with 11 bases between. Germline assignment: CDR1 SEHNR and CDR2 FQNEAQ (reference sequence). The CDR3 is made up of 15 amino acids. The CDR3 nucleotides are TGTGCCAGCAGCACGACTAGTCGCTCCTACAATGAGCAGTTCTTC. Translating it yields CASSTTSRSYNEQFF.